This T cell receptor (beta chain) was recorded in a study of CD8 T cells in ankylosing spondylitis. Study outcomes and limitations: Ankylosing spondylitis blood appeared to be characterized by a TCR beta motif of several highly homologous variants.

Trimming cost V 0 bases and J 0 bases, with 8 bases left between them. CDR3 length equals 16 residues. Germline values: CDR1 MNHEY, CDR2 SVGAGI. This clonotype was counted many times. The antigen is unknown. TCRdb ran MiXCR on the 5' RACE reads and lists one entry per CDR3 protein. The table has about 220,000 distinct CDR3 sequences, about 7% seen once; the top ten hold approximately 15%. Sequencing was done on a sample of blood, either unsorted or a sorted T cell fraction (not recorded which). The receptor comes from a male donor with ankylosing spondylitis. The V gene is TRBV6-5, the J gene TRBJ1-4; D is unclear. The CDR3 region is CASSYSPYATNEKLFF. The CDR3, as DNA: TGTGCCAGCAGTTACTCGCCCTATGCAACTAATGAAAAACTGTTTTTT.